These 12 T cell receptor beta chains were sequenced from one sample in a study of T cell changes during pregnancy in multiple sclerosis. The method was immunoSEQ multiplex PCR; TCRdb's version includes in-frame clones alone and lacks a portion of them. The sample yields 37,000 or so clones, 90% to 95% seen once. Sequencing used CD4+ T cells from peripheral blood mononuclear cells, obtained in the second trimester of pregnancy. The receptors were gathered from a female donor in good health, enrolled as a control in a pregnancy study.

V usage is TRBV5-1 and J usage is TRBJ2-3; D possibly corresponds to TRBD2 (7 bases). V was pared by 4 bases and J by 5 bases, with 20 bases between. CDR1 is SGHRS, CDR2 YFSETQ, per germline. The CDR3 consists of 16 residues. CDR3 in amino acids: CASSPSGAGAVDTQYF. CDR3 coding DNA: TGCGCCAGCAGCCCATCGGGGGCGGGGGCGGTAGATACGCAGTATTTT.

This chain links TRBV6-5 with TRBJ2-7, with 10 bases lining up with TRBD1. Losses at the gene ends were 2 bases for V and 4 bases for J; bases not matched to a gene: 5. The CDR3 sequence is 15 residues long. From germline, CDR1 is MNHEY and CDR2 SVGAGI. The CDR3 nucleotides read TGTGCCAGCAGTTACGACAGGGGGCCCCCGTACGAGCAGTACTTC. It translates to CASSYDRGPPYEQYF.

This clone has more than one count but fewer than ten. CDR3 sequence reads: CASSPSGLRITEAFF. CDR3 bases: TGTGCCAGCAGCCCCTCGGGACTAAGAATCACTGAAGCTTTCTTT. The rearrangement uses TRBV11-3 and TRBJ1-1; possibly TRBD1 for D (5 bases). This CDR3 is 15 amino acids long. Between the trimmed V and J ends, which lost 5 bases and 4 bases, there was a span of 17 bases. CDR1 is SGHNT, CDR2 YENEEA, per germline.

This chain uses TRBV5-5 with TRBJ1-4; 9 bases match TRBD1. The V and J ends lost 4 bases and 4 bases, in that order; junction bases with no gene match: 5. The CDR3 consists of 15 residues. The germline gives CDR1 SGHKS, CDR2 YYEKEE (reference sequence). The CDR3 spells CASSITGGRNEKLFF. CDR3 nucleotide sequence: TGTGCCAGCAGCATTACAGGGGGCCGTAATGAAAAACTGTTTTTT.

The chain recombines TRBV6-1 with TRBJ1-1; D not resolved. The CDR3 totals 13 residues. V lost 5 bases to trimming and J lost 4 bases, with 11 bases between them. Germline-derived CDR1 and CDR2 are MNHNS and SASEGT. The CDR3 sequence is CASSQNPGTEAFF. DNA of the CDR3: TGTGCCAGCAGTCAAAATCCGGGCACTGAAGCTTTCTTT.

The chain has TRBV9 and TRBJ2-5; 11 bases line up with TRBD2. Germline CDR1 reads SGDLS; CDR2 reads YYNGEE. V shed 0 bases and J 12 bases; nucleotides not matched to a gene: 4. CDR3 length: 13 amino acids. As DNA, the CDR3 is TGTGCCAGCAGCGTAGAAACTAGCGGGAGAGAGTACTTC. Amino acid sequence: CASSVETSGREYF.

The CDR3 DNA reads TGTGCCAGCAGTTACGGTCATGCGGGGGGCTACACCTTC. This translates into CASSYGHAGGYTF. This chain connects TRBV6-5 to TRBJ1-2; no definite D call. Germline CDR1 reads MNHEY; CDR2 reads SVGAGI. Trimming left V 2 bases short and J 8 bases short, with 12 bases between. There are 13 residues in the CDR3.

The chain is built from TRBV11-2 and TRBJ2-5; a possible D gene is TRBD2 (6 bases). This CDR3 region has 14 residues. Germline V gene lookup returns CDR1 SGHAT and CDR2 FQNNGV. V was pared by 5 bases and J by 4 bases, with 14 bases between. Written as DNA, the CDR3 is TGTGCCAGCAGCCCACCGGGAGTGTCAGAGACCCAGTACTTC. It yields the protein CASSPPGVSETQYF. Full variable domain (rest looked up from reference TRBV11-2 and TRBJ2-5): EAGVAQSPRYKIIEKRQSVAFWCNPISGHATLYWYQQILGQGPKLLIQFQNNGVVDDSQLPKDRFSAERLKGVDSTLKIQPAKLEDSAVYLCASSPPGVSETQYFGPGTRLLVL.

The rearrangement joins TRBV5-5 to TRBJ1-5; tentative D call: TRBD1 (5 bases). V lost 4 bases, J lost 4 bases, and 15 bases lay in between. CDR3 length: 15 amino acids. Germline values: CDR1 SGHKS, CDR2 YYEKEE (reference sequence). The CDR3 DNA sequence: TGTGCCAGCAGCCGCGAGTGGCAGGGTAATCAGCCCCAGCATTTT. Translating it yields CASSREWQGNQPQHF. Drawing the rest from reference TRBV5-5 and TRBJ1-5, the complete variable domain is DAGVTQSPTHLIKTRGQQVTLRCSPISGHKSVSWYQQVLGQGPQFIFQYYEKEERGRGNFPDRFSARQFPNYSSELNVNALLLGDSALYLCASSREWQGNQPQHFGDGTRLSIL.

The chain joins TRBV11-2 to TRBJ2-7; TRBD1 aligns across 9 bases. CDR3 size: 16 residues. The V and J ends lost 4 bases and 1 base, in that order; junction bases with no gene match: 8. Germline CDR1 and CDR2: SGHAT and FQNNGV. The CDR3 region has the DNA TGTGCCAGCAGCTCCACTACAGGGGGCTATTCCTACGAGCAGTACTTC. Protein sequence: CASSSTTGGYSYEQYF.

V is TRBV30 and J is TRBJ2-7, with 8 bases lining up with TRBD1. CDR3 length equals 14 residues. Germline lookup yields CDR1 GTSNPN and CDR2 SVGIG (reference sequence). V was pared by 3 bases and J by 1 base, with 5 bases of the junction left unmatched. CDR3 region: CAWRPGTGSYEQYF. In DNA, the CDR3 is TGTGCCTGGAGACCCGGGACAGGATCCTACGAGCAGTACTTC.

The chain recombines TRBV30 with TRBJ2-3; 13 nucleotides match TRBD2. CDR1 is GTSNPN and CDR2 is SVGIG in the germline V gene (reference sequence). The CDR3 is 14 amino acids. V lost 7 bases and J lost 6; bases outside the gene matches: 7. CDR3 amino acids: CASTSGGAPDTQYF. The CDR3 DNA reads TGTGCCTCCACTAGCGGGGGGGCGCCTGATACGCAGTATTTT.